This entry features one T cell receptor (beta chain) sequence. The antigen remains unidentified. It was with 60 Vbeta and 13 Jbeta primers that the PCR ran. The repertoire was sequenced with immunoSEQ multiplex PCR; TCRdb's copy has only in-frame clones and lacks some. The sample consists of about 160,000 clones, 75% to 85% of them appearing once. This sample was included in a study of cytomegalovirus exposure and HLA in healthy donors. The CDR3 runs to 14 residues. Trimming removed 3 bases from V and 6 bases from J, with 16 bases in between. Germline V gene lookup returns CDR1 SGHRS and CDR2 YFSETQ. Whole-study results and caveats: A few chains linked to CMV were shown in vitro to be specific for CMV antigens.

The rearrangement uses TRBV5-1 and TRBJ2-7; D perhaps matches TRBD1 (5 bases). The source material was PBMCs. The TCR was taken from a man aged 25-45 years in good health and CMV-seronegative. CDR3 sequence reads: CASSSIIGQSEQYF. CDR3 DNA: TGCGCCAGCAGCTCTATAATCGGACAATCCGAGCAGTACTTC. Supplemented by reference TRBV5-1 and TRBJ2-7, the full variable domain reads KAGVTQTPRYLIKTRGQQVTLSCSPISGHRSVSWYQQTPGQGLQFLFEYFSETQRNKGNFPGRFSGRQFSNSRSEMNVSTLELGDSALYLCASSSIIGQSEQYFGPGTRLTVT.